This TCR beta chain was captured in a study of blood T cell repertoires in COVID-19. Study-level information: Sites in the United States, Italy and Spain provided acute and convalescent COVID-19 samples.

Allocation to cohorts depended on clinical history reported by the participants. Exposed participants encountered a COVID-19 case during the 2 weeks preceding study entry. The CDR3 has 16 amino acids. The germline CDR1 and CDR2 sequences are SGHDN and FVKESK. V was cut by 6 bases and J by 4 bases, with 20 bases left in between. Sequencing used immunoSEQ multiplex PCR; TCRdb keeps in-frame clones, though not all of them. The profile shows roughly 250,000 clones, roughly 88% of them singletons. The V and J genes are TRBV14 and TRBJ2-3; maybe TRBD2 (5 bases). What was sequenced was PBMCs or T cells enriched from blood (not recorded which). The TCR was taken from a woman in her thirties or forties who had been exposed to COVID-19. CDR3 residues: CASRAYHGKVADTQYF. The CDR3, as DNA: TGTGCCAGCAGGGCTTACCACGGGAAGGTTGCAGATACGCAGTATTTT.